The 10 T cell receptor beta chains in this list originate from one sample, sequenced in a study of blood T cell repertoires in COVID-19. Profiled with immunoSEQ multiplex PCR; TCRdb holds only in-frame clones, not every one. The sample yields about 240,000 clones, roughly 91% seen once. Material for sequencing was PBMCs or T cells enriched from blood (not recorded which). All receptors come from a young woman who had recovered from COVID-19.

This clone was recorded only once. This sequence joins TRBV4-2 and TRBJ1-2; 12 positions agree with TRBD1. V lost 1 base, J lost 6 bases, and 9 bases stayed unmatched. The CDR3 runs to 17 residues. CDR1 is LGHNA and CDR2 is YNFKEQ in the germline V gene. For the CDR3, the DNA is TGTGCCAGCAGCCAAGTAGGGACAGGGGGCGCGGAGAATGGCTACACCTTC. Its translation: CASSQVGTGGAENGYTF.

The chain links TRBV28 to TRBJ1-3; 7 bases map to TRBD1. The V gene end was trimmed by 2 bases and the J gene end by 4 bases; junction bases not matched to a gene: 2. Germline CDR1 MDHEN, CDR2 SYDVKM. The CDR3 is 14 residues long. The CDR3 loop reads CASSLTGVGNTIYF. The DNA for the CDR3 is TGTGCCAGCAGTTTAACAGGGGTCGGAAACACCATATATTTT. Based on the CDR3 plus reference TRBV28 and TRBJ1-3, the full variable domain is DVKVTQSSRYLVKRTGEKVFLECVQDMDHENMFWYRQDPGLGLRLIYFSYDVKMKEKGDIPEGYSVSREKKERFSLILESASTNQTSMYLCASSLTGVGNTIYFGEGSWLTVV.

The genes are TRBV29-1 and TRBJ2-5; TRBD2 aligns across 9 bases. Trimming removed 8 bases from V and 3 bases from J; junction bases left unmatched: 10. There are 14 residues in the CDR3. CDR1 and CDR2 (germline): SQVTM, ANQGSEA. Written as DNA, the CDR3 is TGCAGCCATTCCGGGCGGGAGGGAGAAGAGACCCAGTACTTC. This sequence encodes CSHSGREGEETQYF. Drawing the rest from reference TRBV29-1 and TRBJ2-5, the complete variable domain is SAVISQKPSRDICQRGTSLTIQCQVDSQVTMMFWYRQQPGQSLTLIATANQGSEATYESGFVIDKFPISRPNLTFSTLTVSNMSPEDSSIYLCSHSGREGEETQYFGPGTRLLVL.

The chain combines TRBV19 with TRBJ1-1; 7 nucleotides align to TRBD1. The V gene end was trimmed by 6 bases and the J gene end by 12 bases; junction bases not matched to a gene: 7. CDR1 and CDR2 (germline): LNHDA, SQIVND (reference sequence). This CDR3 comprises 11 residues. The CDR3 sequence is CASRKGARTFF. CDR3 nucleotide sequence: TGTGCCAGTAGAAAGGGGGCGAGAACTTTCTTT. The complete variable domain, with remaining parts taken from reference TRBV19 and TRBJ1-1, reads DGGITQSPKYLFRKEGQNVTLSCEQNLNHDAMYWYRQDPGQGLRLIYYSQIVNDFQKGDIAEGYSVSREKKESFPLTVTSAQKNPTAFYLCASRKGARTFFGQGTRLTVV.

J is TRBJ1-2 and V is TRBV2; 7 bases match TRBD1. The CDR3 runs 14 residues. Trimming removed 6 bases from V and 0 bases from J; junction bases left unmatched: 4. Germline CDR1 reads SNHLY; CDR2 reads FYNNEI. The CDR3 DNA sequence: TGTGCCAGCAGGGAACAGGGGACTAACTATGGCTACACCTTC. This sequence encodes CASREQGTNYGYTF.

The chain employs TRBV14 and TRBJ2-7; weak D call: TRBD1 (5 bases). Between the trimmed V and J ends, which lost 0 bases and 3 bases, there was a span of 21 bases. The CDR3 runs to 18 residues. Germline lookup yields CDR1 SGHDN and CDR2 FVKESK. This CDR3 is CASSQDKTPRGWNYEQYF. The CDR3 DNA sequence: TGTGCCAGCAGCCAAGATAAAACCCCTAGGGGCTGGAACTACGAGCAGTACTTC.

The rearrangement uses TRBV13 and TRBJ2-7; TRBD1 agrees at 8 bases. The CDR3 is made up of 15 amino acids. The J segment lost 2 bases and the V segment lost 2 bases, leaving 5 bases of the junction unmatched. Germline CDR1 and CDR2: PRHDT and FYEKMQ (reference sequence). The CDR3 region is CASSLRQGFTYEQYF. For the CDR3, the DNA is TGTGCCAGCAGCTTAAGACAGGGGTTCACCTACGAGCAGTACTTC.

DNA for the CDR3: TGTGCCAGCAGCTTAACTGTAGCGGGAGTGGGTACTGGGGCCAACGTCCTGACTTTC. Encoded protein: CASSLTVAGVGTGANVLTF. This chain uses TRBV7-3 with TRBJ2-6, with 9 bases that match TRBD2. Germline V gene lookup returns CDR1 SGHTA and CDR2 FQGTGA. J lost 2 bases, V lost 0 bases, and 8 bases had no gene match. The CDR3 length is 19 residues.

CDR3 coding DNA: TGTGCCAGCAGCCAAGTCACAGGGGGCACTGAAGCTTTCTTT. Protein product: CASSQVTGGTEAFF. This chain joins TRBV3-1 (or the pseudogene TRBV3-2) and TRBJ1-1; 8 bases fit TRBD1. Trimming at V came to 1 base and at J to 4 bases, leaving 2 bases not matched to a gene. Germline CDR1 is LGHDT and CDR2 is YNNKEL (reference sequence). This CDR3 is built from 14 residues.

V is TRBV10-3 and J is TRBJ2-7; 9 bases map to TRBD2. The junction had 8 bases not matched to a gene; V was cut back by 11 bases and J by 3 bases. Germline values: CDR1 ENHRY, CDR2 SYGVKD. This CDR3 has 13 residues. The CDR3 here is CAAKREDFYEQYF. The CDR3 coding sequence is TGTGCCGCTAAGCGGGAGGACTTCTACGAGCAGTACTTC.